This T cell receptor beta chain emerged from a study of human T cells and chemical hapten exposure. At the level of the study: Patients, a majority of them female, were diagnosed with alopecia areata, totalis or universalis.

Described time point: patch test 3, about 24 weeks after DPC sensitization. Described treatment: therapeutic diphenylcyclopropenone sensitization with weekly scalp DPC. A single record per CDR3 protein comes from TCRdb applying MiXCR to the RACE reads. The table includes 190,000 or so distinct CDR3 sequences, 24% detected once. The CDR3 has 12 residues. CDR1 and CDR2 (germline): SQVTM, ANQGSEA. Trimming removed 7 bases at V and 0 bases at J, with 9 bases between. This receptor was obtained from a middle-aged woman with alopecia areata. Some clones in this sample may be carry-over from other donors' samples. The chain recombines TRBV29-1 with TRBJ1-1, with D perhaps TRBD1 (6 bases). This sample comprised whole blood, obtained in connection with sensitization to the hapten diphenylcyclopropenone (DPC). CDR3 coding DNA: TGCAGCGCCGGACAGCTGAACACTGAAGCTTTCTTT. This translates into CSAGQLNTEAFF.